Listed here are 24 T cell receptor beta chains from one sample, sequenced in a study of blood T cell repertoires in COVID-19. Sequencing was performed with immunoSEQ multiplex PCR; in TCRdb, only in-frame clones are kept and a portion is missing. The sample contains 200,000 to 250,000 clones, 65% to 90% of which appear only once. Sequencing was carried out using PBMCs or T cells enriched from blood (not recorded which). Receptors were obtained from a woman between 40 and 50 years old with acute COVID-19.

The chain recombines TRBV3-1 (or the pseudogene TRBV3-2) with TRBJ1-5; TRBD1 agrees at 9 bases. Germline V gives CDR1 LGHDT, CDR2 YNNKEL (reference sequence). V dropped 4 bases and J dropped 10; count of bases not matched to a gene: 8. This CDR3 is built from 14 residues. CDR3 sequence: CASSRTGAGFPQHF. The DNA for the CDR3 is TGTGCCAGCAGCCGGACAGGGGCCGGATTTCCCCAGCATTTT.

The V gene is TRBV5-1, the J gene TRBJ1-6, with 7 positions matching TRBD1. Germline V gene sequence: CDR1 SGHRS, CDR2 YFSETQ. The V and J ends lost 0 bases and 13 bases, in that order; junction bases with no gene match: 4. There are 13 residues in the CDR3. CDR3 in amino acids: CASSLAEDRPLHF. CDR3 DNA sequence: TGCGCCAGCAGCTTGGCCGAGGACAGGCCCCTCCACTTT.

The rearrangement uses TRBV24-1 and TRBJ1-1; no firm D call. Between the trimmed V and J ends, which lost 4 bases and 3 bases, there was a span of 8 bases. This CDR3 contains 13 residues. CDR1 KGHDR and CDR2 SFDVKD come from the germline V gene. The CDR3 DNA reads TGTGCCACCAGTGAGGCCCTCGACACTGAAGCTTTCTTT. Amino acids: CATSEALDTEAFF.

This chain connects TRBV7-6 to TRBJ2-7, with 8 bases aligning to TRBD2. The V gene end was trimmed by 5 bases and the J gene end by 2 bases; junction bases not matched to a gene: 17. Germline assignment: CDR1 SGHVS and CDR2 FNYEAQ. The CDR3 has 18 residues. The CDR3 sequence is CASSPGGGRPPSPYEQYF. The DNA of the CDR3 is TGTGCCAGCAGCCCAGGTGGCGGGAGGCCTCCTTCTCCCTACGAGCAGTACTTC.

This rearrangement joins TRBV10-3 to TRBJ2-3; TRBD2 is a possible D gene (6 bases). The CDR3 runs to 14 residues. The V end was cut by 3 bases, the J end by 5 bases, with 12 bases between. Germline V lookup: CDR1 ENHRY, CDR2 SYGVKD. DNA of the CDR3: TGTGCCATCAGTGATGTGGGAGGAAGAGATACGCAGTATTTT. This codes for CAISDVGGRDTQYF.

This chain joins TRBV10-3 and TRBJ2-7; 8 bases line up with TRBD1. The germline V gene has CDR1 ENHRY and CDR2 SYGVKD. The CDR3 is 13 amino acids. The junction had 2 bases not matched to a gene; V was cut back by 2 bases and J by 5 bases. The chain's CDR3 is CAISEAGGNEQYF. The CDR3 DNA sequence: TGTGCCATCAGTGAGGCAGGGGGCAACGAGCAGTACTTC.

J is TRBJ2-5 and V is TRBV7-3; TRBD2 matches 13 bases. CDR3 length: 15 amino acids. V shed 5 bases, J shed 3 bases, and the junction held 3 bases outside the gene matches. Germline CDR1 and CDR2: SGHTA and FQGTGA. Here the CDR3 DNA reads TGTGCCAGCAGCCCAGGACTAGCGGGAGAAGAGACCCAGTACTTC. Amino acid sequence: CASSPGLAGEETQYF.

The chain combines TRBV7-6 with TRBJ2-7; D perhaps matches TRBD2 (6 bases). The V gene lost 5 bases and the J gene lost 6 bases, with 11 bases spanning the gap. Germline values: CDR1 SGHVS, CDR2 FNYEAQ. The CDR3 has 12 residues. The CDR3 DNA sequence: TGTGCCAGCAGCCTCGGGACTTTCGAGCAGTACTTC. Its protein product is CASSLGTFEQYF.

The chain couples TRBV7-2 to TRBJ1-3; D is unresolved. V lost 0 bases and J lost 0, with 3 bases in between. Germline V gives CDR1 SGHTA, CDR2 FQGNSA. The CDR3 consists of 14 residues. The CDR3 DNA is TGTGCCAGCAGCTTAGCAGCCTCTGGAAACACCATATATTTT. As protein: CASSLAASGNTIYF.

This clone was observed at least ten times. The V gene is TRBV2, the J gene TRBJ1-1, with D uncertain. CDR3 size: 11 residues. The germline gives CDR1 SNHLY, CDR2 FYNNEI. V dropped 6 bases and J dropped 5 bases, with 7 bases sitting between them. The chain's CDR3 is CASRGGTEAFF. CDR3 in DNA: TGTGCCAGCAGGGGAGGGACTGAAGCTTTCTTT.

The V and J genes are TRBV4-3 and TRBJ2-1, with a weak D call TRBD2 (5 bases). The V end lost 2 bases, the J end lost 4 bases, and 12 bases lay between the germline ends. Germline lookup yields CDR1 LGHNA and CDR2 YSLEER. CDR3 size: 15 residues. Here the CDR3 DNA reads TGCGCCAGCAGCCAACCGAGCGGCAGATACAATGAGCAGTTCTTC. It translates to CASSQPSGRYNEQFF.

A remark on this clone: The sample has other DNA sequences that encode this CDR3 too. J is TRBJ1-5 and V is TRBV18; maybe TRBD1 (5 bases). The CDR3 has 13 residues. The germline V gene encodes CDR1 KGHSH and CDR2 LQKENI. V was pared by 2 bases and J by 5 bases, with 7 bases between. The CDR3 DNA reads as TGTGCCAGCTCACCAGGGGCGGATCAGCCCCAGCATTTT. Translating gives CASSPGADQPQHF.

The V call is TRBV27, the J call TRBJ1-2; D is undetermined. Germline values: CDR1 MNHEY, CDR2 SMNVEV (reference sequence). CDR3 length equals 14 residues. The V gene lost 4 bases and the J gene lost 7 bases, with 16 bases spanning the gap. The CDR3 spells CASSSSVLTTGYTF. The CDR3 nucleotides are TGTGCCAGCAGTTCCAGTGTCCTCACCACTGGCTACACCTTC.

The rearrangement uses TRBV12-5 and TRBJ2-2; 8 nucleotides match TRBD1. Germline lookup yields CDR1 LGHNT and CDR2 FRNRAP. The ends lost 3 bases at V and 5 bases at J; junction bases unmatched: 11. The CDR3 spans 17 residues. This CDR3 reads CASGFKSGGDGTGELFF. The CDR3 DNA is TGTGCTAGTGGTTTCAAGTCAGGGGGCGATGGAACCGGGGAGCTGTTTTTT.

The chain recombines TRBV12-3 or TRBV12-4 with TRBJ2-5; no clear D. Between the trimmed V and J ends, which lost 5 bases and 2 bases, there was a span of 9 bases. This CDR3 region has 13 residues. For the CDR3, the DNA is TGTGCCAGCAGTCCGAGGTCGCAAGAGACCCAGTACTTC. Its translation: CASSPRSQETQYF.

V usage is TRBV5-1 and J usage is TRBJ2-3; 8 bases match TRBD1. CDR1 and CDR2 from the germline V gene are SGHRS and YFSETQ. J gave up 2 bases and V 0 bases, and 2 bases lay outside the gene matches. CDR3 size: 15 residues. CDR3: CASSLGDRITDTQYF. The CDR3 DNA reads TGCGCCAGCAGCTTGGGGGACAGGATCACAGATACGCAGTATTTT.

The chain carries TRBV19 and TRBJ1-2; tentative D call: TRBD1 (5 bases). CDR3 length: 15 amino acids. Trimming removed 3 bases from V and 4 bases from J, with 15 bases in between. CDR1 is LNHDA, CDR2 SQIVND, per germline (reference sequence). Here the CDR3 reads CASSMVGAGAYGYTF. As DNA, the CDR3 is TGTGCCAGTAGTATGGTAGGGGCCGGTGCCTATGGCTACACCTTC.

V gene TRBV28 combines with J gene TRBJ1-5; D remains unclear. Germline values: CDR1 MDHEN, CDR2 SYDVKM. The CDR3 has 11 residues. V was clipped by 8 bases and J by 5 bases, with 7 bases between them. The CDR3 region is CASAEDQPQHF. For the CDR3, the DNA is TGTGCCAGCGCGGAGGATCAGCCCCAGCATTTT.

The chain couples TRBV7-9 to TRBJ2-1; D call uncertain. CDR3 length: 14 residues. Per germline, CDR1 SEHNR and CDR2 FQNEAQ (reference sequence). Trimming cost V 5 bases and J 3 bases, with 11 bases left between them. The CDR3: CASSPRLNYNEQFF. CDR3 nucleotides: TGTGCCAGCAGCCCCCGACTGAACTACAATGAGCAGTTCTTC. The full variable domain, with the rest looked up from reference TRBV7-9 and TRBJ2-1, is DTGVSQNPRHKITKRGQNVTFRCDPISEHNRLYWYRQTLGQGPEFLTYFQNEAQLEKSRLLSDRFSAERPKGSFSTLEIQRTEQGDSAMYLCASSPRLNYNEQFFGPGTRLTVL.

This clone was counted a single time. V is TRBV9 and J is TRBJ1-3; D is unresolved. V was cut by 0 bases and J by 0 bases, with 4 bases left in between. Germline V gene sequence: CDR1 SGDLS, CDR2 YYNGEE. This CDR3 spans 14 amino acids. The CDR3 reads CASSVDYSGNTIYF. The CDR3 DNA follows: TGTGCCAGCAGCGTAGATTACTCTGGAAACACCATATATTTT.

The rearrangement links TRBV7-9 to TRBJ2-2; D may be TRBD2 (7 bases). Germline V gives CDR1 SEHNR, CDR2 FQNEAQ (reference sequence). This CDR3 contains 15 residues. The CDR3 region has the DNA TGTGGAGTACAGGGTGCGGGAGTCTTTCCCGGGGAGCTGTTTTTT. This translates into CGVQGAGVFPGELFF.

There are a few counts of this clone. DNA of the CDR3: TGTGCCAGCAGTGCCCGGTCTCGCGATACGCAGTATTTT. Translation: CASSARSRDTQYF. The chain carries TRBV27 and TRBJ2-3; unclear D gene. Germline V gene lookup returns CDR1 MNHEY and CDR2 SMNVEV (reference sequence). V lost 5 bases and J 6 bases, leaving 12 bases between the germline ends. The CDR3 covers 13 residues.

The chain links TRBV7-2 to TRBJ2-7, with 9 bases that match TRBD1. V was pared by 4 bases and J by 3 bases, with 7 bases of the junction left unmatched. From germline, CDR1 is SGHTA and CDR2 FQGNSA. There are 15 residues in the CDR3. The DNA for the CDR3 is TGTGCCAGCAGCTCACGGACAGGGGCGAACTACGAGCAGTACTTC. Translation gives CASSSRTGANYEQYF.

Only one count was recorded for this clone. The chain couples TRBV2 to TRBJ1-4; TRBD1 might be the D (5 bases). Germline V lookup: CDR1 SNHLY, CDR2 FYNNEI. Trimming stripped 7 bases from V and 4 bases from J, with 13 bases between. This CDR3 region has 14 residues. The CDR3 sequence is CASMRGGGNEKLFF. The CDR3 nucleotides are TGTGCCAGCATGAGGGGCGGGGGTAATGAAAAACTGTTTTTT.